This record looks at one TCR beta chain sequence and its context. Its antigen is unidentified. The data were taken from a study of T cells after yellow fever vaccination. Study-level results: Clones from primary vaccination mostly reappeared after the booster (about 97% CD4, less than 90% CD8). It was the secondary response that reached its peak faster, day 5 versus 15, but it was weaker. A small proportion of clonotypes was detected in both the CD4 and CD8 compartments.

CDR1 is DFQATT, CDR2 SNEGSKA, per germline (reference sequence). The V and J ends lost 4 bases and 2 bases respectively, with 7 bases between them. The length of the CDR3 is 12 residues. One entry per CDR3 protein, called by TCRdb with MiXCR from the 5' RACE reads. The sample holds about 230,000 distinct CDR3 sequences; roughly 6.3% are singletons and the top ten take approximately 1.1%. The clonotype was recovered from a man aged 25 to 40 who received the YFV17D yellow fever vaccine. This sample comprised CD4+ T cells sorted from PBMCs, obtained on the day of the yellow fever booster vaccination. This chain links TRBV20-1 with TRBJ2-3, with no clear D. The CDR3 is CSATTVTDTQYF. The DNA for the CDR3 is TGCAGTGCTACGACGGTCACAGATACGCAGTATTTT.